Sequencing of this T cell receptor (beta chain) was carried out in a study of cytomegalovirus exposure and HLA in healthy donors. Study-wide context: When roughly 420 donors were genotyped, 81% of them were found to fall in the Caucasian-associated ancestry cluster.

Donors were nominally healthy when sampled, though unrecorded immune exposures were likely. Findings and limits, study-wide: CMV serostatus was the sole immune exposure information available. In a later analysis, most CMV-associated TCR beta chains appeared HLA-restricted.

Germline CDR1 is LGHNA and CDR2 is YSLEER. V was pared by 0 bases and J by 6 bases, with 10 bases of the junction left unmatched. The CDR3 covers 17 residues. Researchers ran the PCR with 60 Vbeta and 13 Jbeta primers. Sequencing was performed with immunoSEQ multiplex PCR; in TCRdb, only in-frame clones are kept and a portion is missing. In the table there are around 100,000 clones, roughly 84% of which are singletons. In the case of this clone: The antigen is undetermined.

This rearrangement joins TRBV4-3 to TRBJ1-1; 10 bases line up with TRBD1. The specimen sequenced was PBMCs. The receptor was derived from a woman aged 18-35 years in good health and CMV-seronegative. The CDR3 sequence: CASSQDRGGQGMAEAFF. CDR3 nucleotides: TGCGCCAGCAGCCAAGATCGAGGGGGACAGGGGATGGCTGAAGCTTTCTTT.